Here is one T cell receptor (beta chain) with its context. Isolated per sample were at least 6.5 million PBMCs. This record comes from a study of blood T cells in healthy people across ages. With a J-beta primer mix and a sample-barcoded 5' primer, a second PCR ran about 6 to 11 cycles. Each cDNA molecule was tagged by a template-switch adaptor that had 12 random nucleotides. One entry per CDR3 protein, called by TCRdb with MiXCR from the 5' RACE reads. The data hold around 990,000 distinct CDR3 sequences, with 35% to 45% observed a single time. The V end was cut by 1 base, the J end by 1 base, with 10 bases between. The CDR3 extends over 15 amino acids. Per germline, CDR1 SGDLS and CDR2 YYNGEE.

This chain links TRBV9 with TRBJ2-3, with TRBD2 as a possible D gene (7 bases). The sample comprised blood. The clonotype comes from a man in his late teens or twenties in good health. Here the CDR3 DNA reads TGTGCCAGCAGCGTAATCGGGGGGCGCACAGATACGCAGTATTTT. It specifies CASSVIGGRTDTQYF.